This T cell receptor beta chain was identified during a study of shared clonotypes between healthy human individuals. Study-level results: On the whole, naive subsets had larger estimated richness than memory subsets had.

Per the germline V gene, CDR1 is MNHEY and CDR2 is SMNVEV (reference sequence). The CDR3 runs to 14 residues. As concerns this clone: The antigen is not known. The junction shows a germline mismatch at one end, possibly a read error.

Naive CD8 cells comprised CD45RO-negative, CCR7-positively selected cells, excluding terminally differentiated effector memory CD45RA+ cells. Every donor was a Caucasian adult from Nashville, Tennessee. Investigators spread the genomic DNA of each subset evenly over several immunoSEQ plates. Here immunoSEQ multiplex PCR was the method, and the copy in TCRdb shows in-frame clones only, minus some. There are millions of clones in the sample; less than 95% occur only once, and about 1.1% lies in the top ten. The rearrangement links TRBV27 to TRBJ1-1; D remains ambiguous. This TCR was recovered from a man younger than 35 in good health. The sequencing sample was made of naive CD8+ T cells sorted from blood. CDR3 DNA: TGTGCCAGCAGTTTTGAACAGAGGAACACTGAAGTTTTCTTT. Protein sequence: CASSFEQRNTEVFF.